Listed here are 9 T cell receptor beta chains from one sample, sequenced in a study. TCRdb processed the RT-PCR reads anew with MiXCR; each CDR3 protein has one entry. The profile covers 550,000 to 750,000 distinct CDR3 sequences, with more than 13% appearing a single time and 3.6% taken by the ten largest. Input material: memory CD4+ T cells from blood. Receptors originate from a female donor in good health, serving as a healthy control.

This clonotype was recorded many times. The rearrangement joins TRBV18 to TRBJ2-5; D unclear. Germline loops: CDR1 KGHSH, CDR2 LQKENI. The CDR3 spans 12 residues. V shed 0 bases and J shed 1 base, with 0 bases lying between them. The CDR3 loop reads CASSPPQETQYF. The CDR3 DNA follows: TGTGCCAGCTCACCACCCCAAGAGACCCAGTACTTC.

The rearrangement joins TRBV18 to TRBJ1-1; no definite D call. The CDR3 runs to 15 residues. V shed 6 bases and J shed 1 base, with 15 bases lying between them. From germline, CDR1 is KGHSH and CDR2 LQKENI. The CDR3 DNA sequence: TGTGCCAGCTCTCAGTCGCGGGGAGCGAACACTGAAGCTTTCTTT. Its translation: CASSQSRGANTEAFF.

Ten or more counts support this clonotype. The CDR3 DNA reads TGTGCCAGCAGCTTAACCGGGACGGGGGGAAACACCATATATTTT. As protein: CASSLTGTGGNTIYF. The gene calls are TRBV6-5 and TRBJ1-3; TRBD1 is a possible D gene (5 bases). V shed 6 bases and J shed 4 bases, with 16 bases lying between them. CDR1 is MNHEY, CDR2 SVGAGI, per germline. The CDR3 runs 15 residues.

This clonotype was detected ten times or more. V and J are TRBV10-3 and TRBJ1-5; D is unclear. The germline gives CDR1 ENHRY, CDR2 SYGVKD. The CDR3 has 13 amino acids. Trimming pared 11 bases from V and 7 bases from J, leaving 18 bases between. The CDR3 is CAATDDQGQPQHF. Written as DNA, the CDR3 is TGTGCCGCGACCGATGACCAAGGACAGCCCCAGCATTTT.

This clonotype was found a few times. The V call is TRBV6-2 or TRBV6-3, the J call TRBJ2-7; D remains ambiguous. Germline lookup yields CDR1 MNHEY and CDR2 SVGEGT. CDR3 length: 12 amino acids. Trimming cost V 2 bases and J 4 bases, with 6 bases left between them. The CDR3 nucleotides are TGTGCCAGCAGTTACCCCCCGTACGAGCAGTACTTC. This sequence encodes CASSYPPYEQYF.

The table lists this clonotype with a few counts. The J gene is TRBJ2-1, the V gene TRBV5-1, with 11 nucleotides matching TRBD2. The CDR3 is 16 residues long. V shed 4 bases and J 5 bases; nucleotides not matched to a gene: 8. The germline V gene encodes CDR1 SGHRS and CDR2 YFSETQ. The CDR3 DNA follows: TGCGCCAGCAGCCGCCAGACTAGCGGGGACAACAATGAGCAGTTCTTC. It is translated as CASSRQTSGDNNEQFF.

This clonotype turned up a few times. The gene calls are TRBV20-1 and TRBJ1-1, with D tentatively TRBD1 (5 bases). CDR1 and CDR2 (germline): DFQATT, SNEGSKA (reference sequence). The CDR3 has 12 amino acids. V shed 6 bases and J shed 1 base, with 9 bases lying between them. The CDR3 is CSAYDRNTEAFF. Here the CDR3 DNA reads TGCAGTGCCTATGACAGGAACACTGAAGCTTTCTTT.

This clonotype was counted ten times or more. The CDR3 DNA reads TGCAGTGCTAGAACCCACCTACAGGTTTACAATGAGCAGTTCTTC. This encodes CSARTHLQVYNEQFF. This rearrangement joins TRBV20-1 to TRBJ2-1; possibly TRBD1 for D (5 bases). The germline V gene encodes CDR1 DFQATT and CDR2 SNEGSKA (reference sequence). CDR3 length equals 15 residues. Trimming cost V 2 bases and J 4 bases, with 15 bases left between them.

This clonotype was seen only a few times. CDR3 in DNA: TGTGCCAGCAGTTCGACAACCCGTGCTTTCTTT. It translates to CASSSTTRAFF. J is TRBJ1-1 and V is TRBV6-5, with unresolved D. Germline assignment: CDR1 MNHEY and CDR2 SVGAGI. The V end was cut by 4 bases, the J end by 11 bases, with 11 bases between. The CDR3 is 11 amino acids.